This T cell receptor (beta chain) emerged from a study of blood T cell repertoires in COVID-19. Across the study: Acute and convalescent COVID-19 specimens originated in the United States, Italy and Spain.

Libraries were prepared by immunoSEQ multiplex PCR; TCRdb keeps only in-frame clonotypes and omits some of them. Among about 89,000 clones listed, about three quarters were seen once. With 8 bases removed from V and 2 bases from J, the gap between germline ends came to 21 bases. Per germline, CDR1 MNHNY and CDR2 SVGAGI (reference sequence). The length of the CDR3 is 16 residues. This receptor was taken from a human donor in a cohort sampled during active COVID-19. The sequencing sample was made of peripheral blood. The chain has TRBV6-6 and TRBJ1-2; possible D gene TRBD1, 6 bases. The CDR3 DNA reads as TGTGCCAGCCAAGCCCCACAAACAGGGATCAACTATGGCTACACCTTC. Residues: CASQAPQTGINYGYTF.